A single sample gave rise to the 14 T cell receptor beta chains below, sequenced in a study of blood T cell repertoires in COVID-19. The assay was immunoSEQ multiplex PCR, and TCRdb's table has in-frame clones only and misses some. The table records about 200,000 clones, 86% of them present only once. The material sequenced was PBMCs or T cells enriched from blood (not recorded which). The receptors were sampled from a man in his forties with acute COVID-19.

The gene calls are TRBV15 and TRBJ2-2, with TRBD2 matching over 7 bases. Germline loops: CDR1 LNHNV, CDR2 YYDKDF (reference sequence). V trimming: 0 bases; J trimming: 4 bases; junction bases outside the gene matches: 2. The CDR3 has 15 residues. CDR3 nucleotide sequence: TGTGCCACCAGCAGAGAAGCGGGGTTCACCGGGGAGCTGTTTTTT. This codes for CATSREAGFTGELFF.

The rearrangement uses TRBV6-5 and TRBJ1-3; TRBD1 aligns across 7 bases. With V trimmed by 8 bases and J by 0 bases, 7 bases remained unmatched. The CDR3 runs to 15 residues. The germline CDR1 and CDR2 sequences are MNHEY and SVGAGI. The CDR3 here is CASGRDRSSGNTIYF. In DNA form, the CDR3 reads TGTGCCAGCGGCCGGGACAGATCCTCTGGAAACACCATATATTTT.

V usage is TRBV30 and J usage is TRBJ2-2; maybe TRBD1 (6 bases). CDR1 is GTSNPN, CDR2 SVGIG, per germline (reference sequence). V lost 4 bases and J lost 4, with 16 bases in between. CDR3 length equals 15 residues. The CDR3 protein is CAWTGVGASTGELFF. CDR3 sequence (DNA): TGTGCCTGGACCGGAGTGGGGGCGAGCACCGGGGAGCTGTTTTTT.

This chain joins TRBV2 and TRBJ1-5; 10 bases map to TRBD1. The CDR3 has 15 residues. V gave up 5 bases and J gave up 7 bases; unmatched junction bases: 8. Germline V gene data show CDR1 as SNHLY and CDR2 as FYNNEI. CDR3 amino acids: CASSSLTGGSQPQHF. As DNA, the CDR3 is TGTGCCAGCAGTAGCTTGACAGGGGGCAGCCAGCCCCAGCATTTT. The variable domain in full, with the rest retrieved from reference TRBV2 and TRBJ1-5, is EPEVTQTPSHQVTQMGQEVILRCVPISNHLYFYWYRQILGQKVEFLVSFYNNEISEKSEIFDDQFSVERPDGSNFTLKIRSTKLEDSAMYFCASSSLTGGSQPQHFGDGTRLSIL.

V and J are TRBV5-6 and TRBJ1-2; 8 bases are shared with TRBD1. The CDR3 contains 14 residues. The ends lost 4 bases at V and 6 bases at J; junction bases unmatched: 8. CDR1 and CDR2 (germline): SGHDT, YYEEEE. The CDR3 sequence: CASSPGQGRHGYTF. The CDR3 DNA sequence: TGTGCCAGCAGCCCTGGACAGGGCCGACATGGCTACACCTTC.

The V gene is TRBV19, the J gene TRBJ2-1; no firm D call. The CDR3 runs 16 residues. Looked up from germline, CDR1 is LNHDA and CDR2 is SQIVND (reference sequence). V was pared by 3 bases and J by 0 bases, with 12 bases between. The CDR3 nucleotides read TGTGCCAGTAGTATTCAGGCAGGAAGCTCCTACAATGAGCAGTTCTTC. Residues: CASSIQAGSSYNEQFF.

This chain links TRBV20-1 with TRBJ2-7, with D unresolved. V lost 6 bases to trimming and J lost 3 bases, with 9 bases between them. The CDR3 has 11 amino acids. Germline values: CDR1 DFQATT, CDR2 SNEGSKA (reference sequence). CDR3 amino acids: CSAKHDYEQYF. CDR3 coding DNA: TGCAGTGCAAAGCACGACTACGAGCAGTACTTC.

V gene TRBV7-9 combines with J gene TRBJ1-2; the D gene is possibly TRBD1 (6 bases). CDR1 and CDR2 from the germline V gene are SEHNR and FQNEAQ (reference sequence). The V end was cut by 5 bases, the J end by 4 bases, with 20 bases between. The CDR3 covers 16 residues. This CDR3 reads CASSPNLDSSLYGYTF. The CDR3 nucleotides read TGTGCCAGCAGCCCGAACCTGGACAGCTCACTCTATGGCTACACCTTC.

The chain links TRBV9 to TRBJ2-7; 7 nucleotides agree with TRBD1. This CDR3 has 16 residues. The V gene end was trimmed by 0 bases and the J gene end by 0 bases; junction bases not matched to a gene: 6. Germline V gene sequence: CDR1 SGDLS, CDR2 YYNGEE. The chain's CDR3 is CASSVAGDRSSYEQYF. The CDR3 DNA follows: TGTGCCAGCAGCGTAGCTGGGGACAGAAGCTCCTACGAGCAGTACTTC.

This clone was detected only a few times. The chain carries TRBV24-1 and TRBJ2-7; TRBD2 is a possible D gene (6 bases). Germline CDR1 and CDR2: KGHDR and SFDVKD. The CDR3 spans 14 residues. V was clipped by 5 bases and J by 5 bases, with 15 bases between them. For the CDR3, the DNA is TGTGCCACCAGTGGAGCAGCGGGTAAGAACGAGCAGTACTTC. Protein sequence: CATSGAAGKNEQYF.

This clone appeared once. The chain has TRBV7-3 and TRBJ1-6; 8 bases fit TRBD1. V lost 4 bases, J lost 3 bases, and 2 bases stayed unmatched. The CDR3 has 15 residues. Germline CDR1 is SGHTA and CDR2 is FQGTGA. The CDR3 is CASSYDRGYNSPLHF. The DNA of the CDR3 is TGTGCCAGCAGCTACGACAGGGGCTATAATTCACCCCTCCACTTT.

There are a few counts of this clone. This sequence joins TRBV19 and TRBJ2-7, with D possibly being TRBD1 (6 bases). The CDR3 consists of 16 residues. CDR1 is LNHDA and CDR2 is SQIVND in the germline V gene (reference sequence). Between the trimmed V and J ends, which lost 1 base and 0 bases, there was a span of 13 bases. The CDR3 nucleotides read TGTGCCAGTAGTATAGTCCGGTTGGACAGCTCCTACGAGCAGTACTTC. It yields the protein CASSIVRLDSSYEQYF.

This chain connects TRBV20-1 to TRBJ2-3; D call uncertain. The V gene's germline CDR1 is DFQATT and CDR2 SNEGSKA (reference sequence). The ends were cut back, 5 bases at V and 5 bases at J, with 8 bases in the middle. This CDR3 is 11 amino acids long. The CDR3 loop reads CSADEEDTQYF. The CDR3 DNA reads TGCAGTGCTGACGAGGAAGATACGCAGTATTTT.

The rearrangement joins TRBV5-1 to TRBJ2-7; 8 positions match TRBD1. The CDR3 is 17 residues long. The V segment lost 2 bases and the J segment 2 bases; nucleotides outside the gene matches: 12. Germline V gene lookup returns CDR1 SGHRS and CDR2 YFSETQ. CDR3 loop: CASSFHTDRGQAYEQYF. The CDR3 region has the DNA TGCGCCAGCAGCTTCCACACAGACAGGGGACAGGCCTACGAGCAGTACTTC. Variable domain in full (rest from reference TRBV5-1 and TRBJ2-7): KAGVTQTPRYLIKTRGQQVTLSCSPISGHRSVSWYQQTPGQGLQFLFEYFSETQRNKGNFPGRFSGRQFSNSRSEMNVSTLELGDSALYLCASSFHTDRGQAYEQYFGPGTRLTVT.